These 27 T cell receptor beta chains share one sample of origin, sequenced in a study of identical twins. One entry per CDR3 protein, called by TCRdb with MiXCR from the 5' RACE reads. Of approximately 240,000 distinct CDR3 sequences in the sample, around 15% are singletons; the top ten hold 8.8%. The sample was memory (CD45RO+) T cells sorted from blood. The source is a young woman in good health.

The CDR3 nucleotides read TGCGCCAGCAGCTACGGACTAGGAACAGGTGACACCGGGGAGCTGTTTTTT. Amino acid sequence: CASSYGLGTGDTGELFF. J is TRBJ2-2 and V is TRBV4-1; 7 nucleotides align to TRBD2. The junction had 12 bases not matched to a gene; V was cut back by 5 bases and J by 3 bases. The V gene's germline CDR1 is MGHRA and CDR2 YSYEKL. This CDR3 comprises 17 residues.

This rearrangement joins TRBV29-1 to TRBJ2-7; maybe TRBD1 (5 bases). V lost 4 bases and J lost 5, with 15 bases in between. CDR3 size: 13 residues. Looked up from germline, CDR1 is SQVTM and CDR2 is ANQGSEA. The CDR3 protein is CSVARQGVHEQYF. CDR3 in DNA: TGCAGCGTTGCCCGTCAGGGTGTCCACGAGCAGTACTTC.

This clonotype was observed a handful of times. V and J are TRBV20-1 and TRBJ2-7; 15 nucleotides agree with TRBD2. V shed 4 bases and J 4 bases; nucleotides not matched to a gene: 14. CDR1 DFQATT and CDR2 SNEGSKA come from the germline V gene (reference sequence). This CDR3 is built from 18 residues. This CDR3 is CSAIPQGLAGGRPYEQYF. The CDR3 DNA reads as TGCAGTGCTATCCCTCAGGGACTAGCGGGGGGCCGCCCGTACGAGCAGTACTTC.

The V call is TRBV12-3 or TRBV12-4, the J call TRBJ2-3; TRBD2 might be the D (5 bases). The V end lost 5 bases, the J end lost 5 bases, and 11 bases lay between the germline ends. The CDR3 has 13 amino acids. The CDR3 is CASSPGLGDTQYF. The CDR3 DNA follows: TGTGCCAGCAGTCCCGGACTGGGAGATACGCAGTATTTT.

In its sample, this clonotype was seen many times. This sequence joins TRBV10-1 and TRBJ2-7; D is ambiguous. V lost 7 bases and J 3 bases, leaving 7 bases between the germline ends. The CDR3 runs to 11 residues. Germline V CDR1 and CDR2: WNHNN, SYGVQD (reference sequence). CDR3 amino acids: CASNLIYEQYF. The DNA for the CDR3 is TGCGCCAGCAACCTGATCTACGAGCAGTACTTC.

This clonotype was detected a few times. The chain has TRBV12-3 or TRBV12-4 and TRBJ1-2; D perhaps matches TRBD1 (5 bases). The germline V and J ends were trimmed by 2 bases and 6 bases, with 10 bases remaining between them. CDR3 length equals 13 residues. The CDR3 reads CASSLLAGNGYTF. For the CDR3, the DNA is TGTGCCAGCAGTTTATTGGCAGGGAATGGCTACACCTTC.

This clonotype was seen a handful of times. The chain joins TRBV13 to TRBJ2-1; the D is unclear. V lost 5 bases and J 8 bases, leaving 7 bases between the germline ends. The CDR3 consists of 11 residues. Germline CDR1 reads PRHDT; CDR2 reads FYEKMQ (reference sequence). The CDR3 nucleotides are TGTGCCAGCAGCGTAAGCTATGAGCAGTTCTTC. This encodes CASSVSYEQFF.

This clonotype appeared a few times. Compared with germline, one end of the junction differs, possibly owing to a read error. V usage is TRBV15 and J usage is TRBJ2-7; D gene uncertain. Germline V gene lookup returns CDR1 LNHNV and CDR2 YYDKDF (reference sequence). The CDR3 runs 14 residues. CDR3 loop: CATSRDKGSYKQYF. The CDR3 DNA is TGTGCCACCAGCAGAGATAAAGGCTCCTACAAGCAGTACTTC.

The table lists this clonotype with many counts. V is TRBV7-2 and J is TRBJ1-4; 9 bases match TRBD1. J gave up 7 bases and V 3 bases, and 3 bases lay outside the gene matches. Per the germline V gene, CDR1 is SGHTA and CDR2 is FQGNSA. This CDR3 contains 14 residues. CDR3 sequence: CASSLDRGSEKLFF. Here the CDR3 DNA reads TGTGCCAGCAGCTTGGACAGGGGCTCTGAAAAACTGTTTTTT.

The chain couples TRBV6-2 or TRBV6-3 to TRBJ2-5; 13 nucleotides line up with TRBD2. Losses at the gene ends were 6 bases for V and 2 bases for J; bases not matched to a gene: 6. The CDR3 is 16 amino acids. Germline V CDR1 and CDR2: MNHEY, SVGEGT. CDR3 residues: CASSLGLAGVQETQYF. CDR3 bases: TGTGCCAGCAGCCTTGGACTAGCGGGGGTACAAGAGACCCAGTACTTC.

CDR3 DNA: TGCAGTGCTAGAGTTCCCGGACTCATGAACACTGAAGCTTTCTTT. It yields the protein CSARVPGLMNTEAFF. The genes are TRBV20-1 and TRBJ1-1, with D hard to call. CDR1 DFQATT and CDR2 SNEGSKA come from the germline V gene (reference sequence). Deletions cut 1 base from V and 0 bases from J, with 12 bases between. CDR3 size: 15 residues.

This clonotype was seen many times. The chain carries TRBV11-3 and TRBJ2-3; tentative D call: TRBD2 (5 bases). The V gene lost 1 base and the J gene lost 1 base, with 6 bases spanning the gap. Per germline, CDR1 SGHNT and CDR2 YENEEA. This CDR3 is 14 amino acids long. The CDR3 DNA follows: TGTGCCAGCAGCTTAGGGCGGGGCACAGATACGCAGTATTTT. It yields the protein CASSLGRGTDTQYF.

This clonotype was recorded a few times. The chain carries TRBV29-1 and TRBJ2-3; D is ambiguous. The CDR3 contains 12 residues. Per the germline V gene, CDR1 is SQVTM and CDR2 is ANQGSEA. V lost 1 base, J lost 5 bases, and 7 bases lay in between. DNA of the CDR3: TGCAGCGTTGAAGGATCTTTAGATACGCAGTATTTT. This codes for CSVEGSLDTQYF.

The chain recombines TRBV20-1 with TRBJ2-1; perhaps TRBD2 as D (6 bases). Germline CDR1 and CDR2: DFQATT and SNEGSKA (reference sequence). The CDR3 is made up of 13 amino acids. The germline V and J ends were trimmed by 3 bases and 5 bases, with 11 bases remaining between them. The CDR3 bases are TGCAGTGCTAGCCGGGGGAAAGACAATGAGCAGTTCTTC. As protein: CSASRGKDNEQFF.

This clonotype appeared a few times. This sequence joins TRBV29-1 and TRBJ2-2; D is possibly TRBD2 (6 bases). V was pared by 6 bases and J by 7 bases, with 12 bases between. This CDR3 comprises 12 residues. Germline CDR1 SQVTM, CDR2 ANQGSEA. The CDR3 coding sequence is TGCAGCGTAGTAGTCGGGGGCGGGGAGCTGTTTTTT. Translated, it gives CSVVVGGGELFF.

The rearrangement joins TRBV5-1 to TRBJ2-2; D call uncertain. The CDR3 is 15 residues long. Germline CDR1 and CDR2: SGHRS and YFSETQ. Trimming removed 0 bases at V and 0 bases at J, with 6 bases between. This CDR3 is CASSLVISNTGELFF. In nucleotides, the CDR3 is TGCGCCAGCAGCTTGGTTATTTCGAACACCGGGGAGCTGTTTTTT.

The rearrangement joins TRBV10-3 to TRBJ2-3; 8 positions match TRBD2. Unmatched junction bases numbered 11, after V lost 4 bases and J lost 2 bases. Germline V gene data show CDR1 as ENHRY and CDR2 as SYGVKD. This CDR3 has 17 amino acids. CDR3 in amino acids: CAISVIAGGFNTDTQYF. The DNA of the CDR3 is TGTGCCATCAGTGTTATTGCGGGAGGCTTTAACACAGATACGCAGTATTTT.

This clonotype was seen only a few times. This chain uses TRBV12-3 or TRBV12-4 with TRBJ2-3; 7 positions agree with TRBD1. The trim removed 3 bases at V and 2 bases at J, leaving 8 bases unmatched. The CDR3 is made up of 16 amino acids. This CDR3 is CASSFDRDSVTDTQYF. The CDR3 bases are TGTGCCAGCAGTTTTGATCGGGACAGCGTCACAGATACGCAGTATTTT.

The CDR3 region has the DNA TGTGCCAGCTCACGCGTTCAGAGCGGGGTCTACGAGCAGTACTTC. Translating gives CASSRVQSGVYEQYF. The chain has TRBV18 and TRBJ2-7; TRBD2 matches at 7 bases. Germline loops: CDR1 KGHSH, CDR2 LQKENI. There are 15 residues in the CDR3. The V segment lost 4 bases and the J segment 3 bases; nucleotides outside the gene matches: 9.

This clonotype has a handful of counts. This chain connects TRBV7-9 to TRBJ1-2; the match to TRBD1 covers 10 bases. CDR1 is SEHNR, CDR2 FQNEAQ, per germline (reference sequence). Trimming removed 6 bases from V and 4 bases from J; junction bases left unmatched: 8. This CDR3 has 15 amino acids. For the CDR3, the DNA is TGTGCCAGCAGACCCGACAGGGGGCGAGGCTATGGCTACACCTTC. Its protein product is CASRPDRGRGYGYTF.

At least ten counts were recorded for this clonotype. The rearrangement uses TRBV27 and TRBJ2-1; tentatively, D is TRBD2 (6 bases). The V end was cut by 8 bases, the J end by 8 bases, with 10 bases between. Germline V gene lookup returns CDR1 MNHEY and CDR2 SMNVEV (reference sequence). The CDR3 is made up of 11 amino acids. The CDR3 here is CASQGGYEQFF. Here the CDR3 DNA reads TGTGCCAGCCAGGGAGGCTATGAGCAGTTCTTC.

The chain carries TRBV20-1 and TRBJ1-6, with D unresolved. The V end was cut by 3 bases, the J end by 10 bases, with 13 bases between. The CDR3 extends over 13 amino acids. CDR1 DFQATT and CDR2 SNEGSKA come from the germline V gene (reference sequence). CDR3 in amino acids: CSARGFPLSPLHF. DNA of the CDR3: TGCAGTGCTAGGGGGTTCCCGCTCTCACCCCTCCACTTT.

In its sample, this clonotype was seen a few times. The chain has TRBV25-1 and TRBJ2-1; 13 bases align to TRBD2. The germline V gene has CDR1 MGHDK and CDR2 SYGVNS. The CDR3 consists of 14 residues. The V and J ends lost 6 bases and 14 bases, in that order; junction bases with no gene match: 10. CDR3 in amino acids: CASSGTSGRAVEFF. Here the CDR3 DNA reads TGTGCCAGCAGCGGAACTAGCGGGAGGGCCGTTGAGTTCTTC.

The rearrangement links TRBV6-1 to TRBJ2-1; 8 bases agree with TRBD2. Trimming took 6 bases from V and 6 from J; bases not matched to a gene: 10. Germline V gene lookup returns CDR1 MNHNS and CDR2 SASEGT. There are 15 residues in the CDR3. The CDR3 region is CASSSSGTRGNEQFF. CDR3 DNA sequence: TGTGCCAGCAGCTCGTCCGGGACTAGGGGCAATGAGCAGTTCTTC.

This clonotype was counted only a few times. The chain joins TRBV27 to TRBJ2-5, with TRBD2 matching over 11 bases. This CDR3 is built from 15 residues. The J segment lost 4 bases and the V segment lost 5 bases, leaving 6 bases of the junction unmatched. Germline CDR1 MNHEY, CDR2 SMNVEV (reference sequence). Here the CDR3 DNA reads TGTGCCAGCAGTGCTCTAGCGGGGGGACTAGAGACCCAGTACTTC. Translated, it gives CASSALAGGLETQYF.

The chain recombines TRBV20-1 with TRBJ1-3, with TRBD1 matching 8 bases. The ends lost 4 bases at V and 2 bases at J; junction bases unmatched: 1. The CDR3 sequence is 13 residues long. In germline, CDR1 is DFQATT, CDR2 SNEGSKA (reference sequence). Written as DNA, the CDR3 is TGCAGTGCTACACAGGGGGCTGGAAACACCATATATTTT. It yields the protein CSATQGAGNTIYF.

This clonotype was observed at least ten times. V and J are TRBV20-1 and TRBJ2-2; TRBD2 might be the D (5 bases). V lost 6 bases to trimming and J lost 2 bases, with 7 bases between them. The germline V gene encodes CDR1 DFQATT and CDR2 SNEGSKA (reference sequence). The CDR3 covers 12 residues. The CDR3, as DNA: TGCAGTGCCGGGGTAAACACCGGGGAGCTGTTTTTT. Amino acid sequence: CSAGVNTGELFF.